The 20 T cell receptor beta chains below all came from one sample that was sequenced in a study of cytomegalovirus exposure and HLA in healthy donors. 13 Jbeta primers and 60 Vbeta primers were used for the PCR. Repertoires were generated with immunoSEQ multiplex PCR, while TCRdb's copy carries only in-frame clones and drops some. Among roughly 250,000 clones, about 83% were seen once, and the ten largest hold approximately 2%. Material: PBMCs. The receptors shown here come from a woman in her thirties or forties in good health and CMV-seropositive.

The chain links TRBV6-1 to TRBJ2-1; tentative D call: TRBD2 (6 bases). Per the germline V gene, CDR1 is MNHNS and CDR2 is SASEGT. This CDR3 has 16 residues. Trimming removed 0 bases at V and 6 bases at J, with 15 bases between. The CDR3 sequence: CASSEAALASANEQFF. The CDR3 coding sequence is TGTGCCAGCAGTGAAGCGGCGCTTGCTAGCGCCAATGAGCAGTTCTTC.

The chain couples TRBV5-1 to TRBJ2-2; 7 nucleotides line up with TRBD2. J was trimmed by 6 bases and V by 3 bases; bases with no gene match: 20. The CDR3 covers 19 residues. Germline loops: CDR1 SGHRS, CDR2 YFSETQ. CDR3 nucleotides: TGCGCCAGCAGCTCTGGACCGCTAGTTGGCGGGAGCGTAGCCGGGGAGCTGTTTTTT. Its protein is CASSSGPLVGGSVAGELFF.

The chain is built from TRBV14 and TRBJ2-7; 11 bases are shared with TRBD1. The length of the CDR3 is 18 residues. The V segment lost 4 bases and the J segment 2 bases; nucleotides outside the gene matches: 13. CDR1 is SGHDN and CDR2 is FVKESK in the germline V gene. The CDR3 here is CASSREISGQGVPYEQYF. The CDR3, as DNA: TGTGCCAGCAGCCGAGAGATATCGGGACAGGGGGTTCCCTACGAGCAGTACTTC.

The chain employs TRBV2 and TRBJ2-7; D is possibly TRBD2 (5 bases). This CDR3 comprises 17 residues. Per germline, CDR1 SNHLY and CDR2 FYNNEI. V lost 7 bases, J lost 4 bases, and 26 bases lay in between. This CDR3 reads CASITAAPMLRGYEQYF. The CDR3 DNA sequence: TGTGCCAGCATTACAGCCGCCCCGATGCTTAGAGGGTACGAGCAGTACTTC.

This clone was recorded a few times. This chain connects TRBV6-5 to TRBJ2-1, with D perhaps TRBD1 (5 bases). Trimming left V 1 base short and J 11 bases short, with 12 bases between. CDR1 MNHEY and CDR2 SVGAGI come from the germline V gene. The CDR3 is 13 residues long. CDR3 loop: CASSYFTSGKQFF. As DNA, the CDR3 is TGTGCCAGCAGTTACTTTACCTCAGGGAAGCAGTTCTTC.

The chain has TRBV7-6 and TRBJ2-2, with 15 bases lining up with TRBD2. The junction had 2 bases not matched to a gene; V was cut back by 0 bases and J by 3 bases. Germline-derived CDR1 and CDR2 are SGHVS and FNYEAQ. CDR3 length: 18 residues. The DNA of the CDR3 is TGTGCCAGCAGCTTAGCGGGACTAGCGGGAGGATACACCGGGGAGCTGTTTTTT. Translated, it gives CASSLAGLAGGYTGELFF.

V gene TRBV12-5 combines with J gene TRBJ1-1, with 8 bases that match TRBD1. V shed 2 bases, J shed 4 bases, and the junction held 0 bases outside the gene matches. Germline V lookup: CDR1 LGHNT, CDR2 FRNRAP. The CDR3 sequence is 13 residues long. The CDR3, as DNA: TGTGCTAGTGGTTTGACAGGGGGCACTGAAGCTTTCTTT. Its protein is CASGLTGGTEAFF.

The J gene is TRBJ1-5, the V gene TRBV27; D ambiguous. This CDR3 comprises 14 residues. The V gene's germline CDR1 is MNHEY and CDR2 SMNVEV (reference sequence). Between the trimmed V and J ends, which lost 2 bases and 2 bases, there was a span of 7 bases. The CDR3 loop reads CASSLGQRNQPQHF. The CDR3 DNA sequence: TGTGCCAGCAGTTTAGGGCAACGCAATCAGCCCCAGCATTTT.

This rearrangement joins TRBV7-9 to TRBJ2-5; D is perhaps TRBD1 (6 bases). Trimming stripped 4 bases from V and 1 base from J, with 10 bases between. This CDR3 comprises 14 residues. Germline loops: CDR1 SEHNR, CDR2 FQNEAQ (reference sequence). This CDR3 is CASSSRTAQETQYF. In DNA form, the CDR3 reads TGTGCCAGCAGCTCGCGGACAGCCCAAGAGACCCAGTACTTC. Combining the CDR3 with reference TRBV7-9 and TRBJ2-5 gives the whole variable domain DTGVSQNPRHKITKRGQNVTFRCDPISEHNRLYWYRQTLGQGPEFLTYFQNEAQLEKSRLLSDRFSAERPKGSFSTLEIQRTEQGDSAMYLCASSSRTAQETQYFGPGTRLLVL.

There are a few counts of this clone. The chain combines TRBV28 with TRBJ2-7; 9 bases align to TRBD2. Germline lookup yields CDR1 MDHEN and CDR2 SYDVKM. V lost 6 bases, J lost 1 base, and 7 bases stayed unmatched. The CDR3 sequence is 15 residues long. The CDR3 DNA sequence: TGTGCCAGCAGCCCCGGGACTAGCCTGTCCTACGAGCAGTACTTC. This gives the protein CASSPGTSLSYEQYF.

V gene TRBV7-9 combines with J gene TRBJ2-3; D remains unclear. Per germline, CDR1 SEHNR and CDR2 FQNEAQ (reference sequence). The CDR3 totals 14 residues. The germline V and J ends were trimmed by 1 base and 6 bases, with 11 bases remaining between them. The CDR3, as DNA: TGTGCCAGCAGCTTAGATGCGCACCTCGATACGCAGTATTTT. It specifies CASSLDAHLDTQYF.

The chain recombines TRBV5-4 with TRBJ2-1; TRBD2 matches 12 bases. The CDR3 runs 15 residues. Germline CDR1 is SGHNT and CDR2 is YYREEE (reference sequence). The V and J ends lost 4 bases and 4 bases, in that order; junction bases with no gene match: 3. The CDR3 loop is CASSRTSGTYNEQFF. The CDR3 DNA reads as TGTGCCAGCAGCCGGACTAGCGGGACATACAATGAGCAGTTCTTC.

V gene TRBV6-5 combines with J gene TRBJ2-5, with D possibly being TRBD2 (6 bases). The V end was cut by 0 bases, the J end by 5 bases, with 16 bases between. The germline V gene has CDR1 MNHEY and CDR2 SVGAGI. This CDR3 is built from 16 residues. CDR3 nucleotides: TGTGCCAGCAGTTACTCATCGGGAGTGGTGTCGGAGACCCAGTACTTC. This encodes CASSYSSGVVSETQYF.

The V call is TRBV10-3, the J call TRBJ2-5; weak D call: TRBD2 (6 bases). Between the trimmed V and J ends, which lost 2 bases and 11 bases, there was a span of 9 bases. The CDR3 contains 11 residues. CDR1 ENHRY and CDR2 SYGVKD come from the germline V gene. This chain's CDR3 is CAISESGQQYF. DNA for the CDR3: TGTGCCATCAGTGAGAGCGGGCAACAGTACTTC.

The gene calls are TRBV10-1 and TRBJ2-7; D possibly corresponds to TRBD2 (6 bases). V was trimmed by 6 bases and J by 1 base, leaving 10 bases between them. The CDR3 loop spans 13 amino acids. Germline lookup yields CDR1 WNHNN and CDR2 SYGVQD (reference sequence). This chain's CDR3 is CASRRDLSYEQYF. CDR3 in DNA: TGCGCCAGCAGACGGGACTTGTCCTACGAGCAGTACTTC.

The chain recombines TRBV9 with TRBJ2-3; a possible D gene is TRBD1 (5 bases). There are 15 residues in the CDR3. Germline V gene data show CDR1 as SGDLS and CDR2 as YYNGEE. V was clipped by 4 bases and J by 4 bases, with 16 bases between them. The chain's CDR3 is CASSFQGYPADTQYF. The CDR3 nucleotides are TGTGCCAGCAGCTTTCAGGGTTACCCAGCAGATACGCAGTATTTT.

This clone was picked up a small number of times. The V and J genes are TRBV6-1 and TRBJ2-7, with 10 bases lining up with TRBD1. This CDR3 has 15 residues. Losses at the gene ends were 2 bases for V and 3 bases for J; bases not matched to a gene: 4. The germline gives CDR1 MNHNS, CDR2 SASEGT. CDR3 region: CASSEIGTGVYEQYF. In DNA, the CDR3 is TGTGCCAGCAGTGAAATTGGGACAGGGGTCTACGAGCAGTACTTC.

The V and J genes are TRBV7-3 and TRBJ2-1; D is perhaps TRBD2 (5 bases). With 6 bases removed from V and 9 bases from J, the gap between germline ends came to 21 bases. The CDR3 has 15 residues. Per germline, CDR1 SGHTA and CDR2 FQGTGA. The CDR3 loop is CASSPLAGGVGEQFF. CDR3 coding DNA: TGTGCCAGCAGTCCCCTAGCCGGAGGAGTGGGTGAGCAGTTCTTC.

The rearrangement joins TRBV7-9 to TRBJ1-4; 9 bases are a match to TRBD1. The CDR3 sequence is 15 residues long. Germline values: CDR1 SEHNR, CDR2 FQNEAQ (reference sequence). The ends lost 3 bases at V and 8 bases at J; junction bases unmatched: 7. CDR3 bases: TGTGCCAGCAGCTTTGGGACAGGGAGGAACGAAAAACTGTTTTTT. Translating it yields CASSFGTGRNEKLFF.

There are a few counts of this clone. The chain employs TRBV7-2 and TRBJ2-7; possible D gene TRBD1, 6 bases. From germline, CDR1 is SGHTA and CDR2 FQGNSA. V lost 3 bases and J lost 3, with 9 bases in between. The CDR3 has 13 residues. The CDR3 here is CASSFQGSYEQYF. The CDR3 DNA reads TGTGCCAGCAGCTTCCAGGGGAGCTACGAGCAGTACTTC.